This is a list of T cell receptor beta chains from one sample in a study of vaccination effects on CD4 cells after COVID-19. Antigens for these TCRs are unknown. This table comes from immunoSEQ multiplex PCR, and its TCRdb copy is limited to in-frame clones, with some not included. This table holds some 22,000 clones, about 71% found once. The sequencing here drew on CD4+ T cells from PBMCs cultured with HCoV-OC43 spike peptides, taken before COVID-19 vaccination. The source is a human donor who received a COVID-19 vaccine. Each CDR3 is given with its conserved first and last residue. Each record gives: J gene, D gene, V gene, clone size, CDR3 DNA, CDR3 protein. D genes are given only for firm matches. Some rows mark clone size as missing; the rest say once, few, many or name a class of expanded clone.

j_gene: TRBJ1-2
d_gene: -
v_gene: TRBV7-8
abundance: medium-sized
CDR3nt: TGTGCCAGCAGCTTATCCCCGGAGCTTGGCTACACCTTC
CDR3aa: CASSLSPELGYTF

j_gene: TRBJ1-2
d_gene: TRBD1
v_gene: TRBV2
abundance: -
CDR3nt: TGTGCCAGCAGGGACAGGGCGACTAACTATGGCTACACCTTC
CDR3aa: CASRDRATNYGYTF

j_gene: TRBJ1-5
d_gene: TRBD1
v_gene: TRBV5-8
abundance: -
CDR3nt: TGTGCCAGCAGCCGGACAGGTTTTTATCAGCCCCAGCATTTT
CDR3aa: CASSRTGFYQPQHF

j_gene: TRBJ2-1
d_gene: -
v_gene: TRBV5-8
abundance: -
CDR3nt: TGTGCCACCAGTCGTTCACGGGGACGGGCCTACAATGAGCAGTTCTTC
CDR3aa: CATSRSRGRAYNEQFF

j_gene: TRBJ2-7
d_gene: -
v_gene: TRBV7-5
abundance: -
CDR3nt: TGTGTCAGAAGCTTAGTAGTCAGGCACTCTTCGTACTTC
CDR3aa: CVRSLVVRHSSYF

j_gene: TRBJ2-5
d_gene: TRBD2
v_gene: TRBV4-1
abundance: -
CDR3nt: TGCGCCAGCAGCCAAGATAGGCTAGCGGGAGGCCCCCAGGGGGAGACCCAGTACTTC
CDR3aa: CASSQDRLAGGPQGETQYF

j_gene: TRBJ2-1
d_gene: TRBD1
v_gene: TRBV27
abundance: -
CDR3nt: TGTGCCAGCAGTTCTGCCTACCTCCGGGACAGAAGCTACAATGAGCAGTTCTTC
CDR3aa: CASSSAYLRDRSYNEQFF

j_gene: TRBJ2-1
d_gene: -
v_gene: TRBV25-1
abundance: -
CDR3nt: TGTGCCAGCAGTGAAAAGGCCGACCCGGGACGACCATACAATGAGCAGTTCTTC
CDR3aa: CASSEKADPGRPYNEQFF

j_gene: TRBJ1-1
d_gene: TRBD1
v_gene: TRBV10-3
abundance: once
CDR3nt: TGTGCCATCAATGACAGGGCGAACACTGAAGCTTTCTTT
CDR3aa: CAINDRANTEAFF

j_gene: TRBJ1-6
d_gene: -
v_gene: TRBV19
abundance: -
CDR3nt: TGTGCCAGTAGTATACAGTCCCAGGGTCTTTATTCACCCCTCCACTTT
CDR3aa: CASSIQSQGLYSPLHF

j_gene: TRBJ1-1
d_gene: -
v_gene: TRBV5-1
abundance: few
CDR3nt: TGCGCCAGCAGCTACCCGAACACTGAAGCTTTCTTT
CDR3aa: CASSYPNTEAFF

j_gene: TRBJ2-5
d_gene: -
v_gene: TRBV6-5
abundance: once
CDR3nt: TGTGCCAGCAGTTACATGGAGACCCAGTACTTC
CDR3aa: CASSYMETQYF

j_gene: TRBJ2-3
d_gene: TRBD1
v_gene: TRBV9
abundance: -
CDR3nt: TGTGCCAGCAGCGGGGGACAGCTCAGGACAGATACGCAGTATTTT
CDR3aa: CASSGGQLRTDTQYF

j_gene: TRBJ1-6
d_gene: -
v_gene: TRBV15
abundance: -
CDR3nt: TGTGCCACCAGCAGAGATCTCCCCCGGACCGCGAGCTCCTATAATTCACCCCTCCACTTT
CDR3aa: CATSRDLPRTASSYNSPLHF

j_gene: TRBJ2-3
d_gene: TRBD2
v_gene: TRBV24-1
abundance: -
CDR3nt: TGTGCCACCAGTGACCCTACCTTAGCGGGGGCCGACGATACGCAGTATTTT
CDR3aa: CATSDPTLAGADDTQYF

j_gene: TRBJ2-3
d_gene: -
v_gene: TRBV18
abundance: -
CDR3nt: TGTGCCAGCTCACCATTCTTAGCTGGCGACACAGATACGCAGTATTTT
CDR3aa: CASSPFLAGDTDTQYF

j_gene: TRBJ2-7
d_gene: TRBD2
v_gene: TRBV10-3
abundance: few
CDR3nt: TGTGCCATCAGTGACCGGGAGGGTCCCTACGAGCAGTACTTC
CDR3aa: CAISDREGPYEQYF

j_gene: TRBJ2-5
d_gene: TRBD1
v_gene: TRBV19
abundance: once
CDR3nt: TGTGCCAGTAGTCTACGGACAGGTCGTCAAGAGACCCAGTACTTC
CDR3aa: CASSLRTGRQETQYF

j_gene: TRBJ2-1
d_gene: TRBD2
v_gene: TRBV27
abundance: -
CDR3nt: TGTGCCAGCAGCCGAACTAGCGGCTCCTACAATGAGCAGTTCTTC
CDR3aa: CASSRTSGSYNEQFF

j_gene: TRBJ1-1
d_gene: -
v_gene: TRBV6-5
abundance: medium-sized
CDR3nt: TGTGCCAGCAGTTACAAGGGACAAGGTATGACTGAAGCTTTCTTT
CDR3aa: CASSYKGQGMTEAFF

j_gene: TRBJ1-2
d_gene: -
v_gene: TRBV6-5
abundance: few
CDR3nt: TGTGCCAGCACTAAGGGAATTTTCGATGGCTACACCTTC
CDR3aa: CASTKGIFDGYTF

j_gene: TRBJ2-2
d_gene: -
v_gene: TRBV5-1
abundance: -
CDR3nt: TGCGCCAGCAGCACGGGACACTACACCGGGGAGCTGTTTTTT
CDR3aa: CASSTGHYTGELFF